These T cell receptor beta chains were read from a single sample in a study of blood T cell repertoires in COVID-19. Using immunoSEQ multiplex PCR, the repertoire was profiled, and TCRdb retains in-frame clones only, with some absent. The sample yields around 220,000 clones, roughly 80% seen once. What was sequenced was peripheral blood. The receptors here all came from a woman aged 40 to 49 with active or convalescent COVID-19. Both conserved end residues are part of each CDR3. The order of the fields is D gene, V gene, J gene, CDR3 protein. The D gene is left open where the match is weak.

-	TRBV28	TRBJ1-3	CASSLSDRGNTIYF
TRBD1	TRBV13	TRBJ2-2	CASSLGPGGRTGELFF
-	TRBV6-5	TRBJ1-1	CASMGDTRNTEAFF
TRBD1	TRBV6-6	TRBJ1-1	CASSPSGQGALNTEAFF
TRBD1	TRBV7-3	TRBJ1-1	CASALLTGLEVGTEAFF
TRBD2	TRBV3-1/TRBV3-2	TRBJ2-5	CASSPRWAGEETQYF
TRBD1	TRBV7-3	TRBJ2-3	CASSLTGANTDTQYF
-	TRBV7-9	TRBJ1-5	CASSVSPIGVAQPQHF
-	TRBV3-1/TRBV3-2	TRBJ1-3	CASSSRGSLGNTIYF
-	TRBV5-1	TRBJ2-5	CASSLGLMRAQETQYF
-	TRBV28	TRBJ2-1	CASGERGSYNEQFF
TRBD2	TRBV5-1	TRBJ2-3	CASSLVASGARETDTQYF
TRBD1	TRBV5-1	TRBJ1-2	CASSLEGQGALGYGYTF
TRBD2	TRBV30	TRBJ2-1	CAGRTSGGHNEQFF
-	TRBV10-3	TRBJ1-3	CAISVGGRNTIYF
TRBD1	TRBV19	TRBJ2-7	CASSTTGVGEQYF
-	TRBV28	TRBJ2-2	CASRQMGNTGELFF
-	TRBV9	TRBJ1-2	CASSPGGGLYGYTF
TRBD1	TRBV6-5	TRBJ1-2	CASRPGTGIYGYTF
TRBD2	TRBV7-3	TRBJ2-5	CASSSGTSGRYQETQYF
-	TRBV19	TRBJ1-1	CASSNFGGPGTEAFF
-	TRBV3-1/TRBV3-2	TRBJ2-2	CASSRKTRADGELFF
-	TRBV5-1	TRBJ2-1	CASKGGGTVDNEQFF
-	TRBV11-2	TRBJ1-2	CASSLGLLSYGYTF
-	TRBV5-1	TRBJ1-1	CASKRQRNTEAFF
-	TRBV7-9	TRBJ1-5	CASSLGRESNQPQHF
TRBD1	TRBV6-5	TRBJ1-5	CASSYRDRAPQHF
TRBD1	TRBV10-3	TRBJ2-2	CAISVPGTGGTGELFF
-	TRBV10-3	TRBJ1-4	CAISAGIATNEKLFF
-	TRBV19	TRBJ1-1	CASSIRVKRNTEAFF
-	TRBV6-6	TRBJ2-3	CASGSGVRVADTQYF
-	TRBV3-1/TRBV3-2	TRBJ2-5	CASSRRRETQYF
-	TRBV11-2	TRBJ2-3	CASSLEGRSSTDTQYF
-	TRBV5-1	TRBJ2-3	CASRRQPSTDTQYF
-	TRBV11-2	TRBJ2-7	CASSWGGGSTYEQYF
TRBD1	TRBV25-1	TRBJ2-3	CASSPAGTGTDTQYF
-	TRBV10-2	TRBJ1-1	CASSESSVNTEAFF
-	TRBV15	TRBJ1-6	CATSRQQGKNSPLHF
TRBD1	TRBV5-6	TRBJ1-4	CASSWGTGRDEKLFF
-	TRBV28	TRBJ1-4	CASGERPLREKLFF
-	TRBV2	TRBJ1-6	CASNLDSQYSPLHF
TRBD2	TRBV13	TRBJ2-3	CASSPLSSGGGDTQYF
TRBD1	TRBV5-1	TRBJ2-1	CASSLEGRGLYNEQFF
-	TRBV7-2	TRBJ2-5	CASRGVRGHGGTQYF
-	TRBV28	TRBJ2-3	CASSLSVTTDTQYF
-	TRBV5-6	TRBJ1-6	CASRFRLNSPLHF
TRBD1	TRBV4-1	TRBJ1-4	CASSRTGAATNEKLFF